These 32 T cell receptor beta chains were sequenced from one sample in a study of blood T cell repertoires in COVID-19. Generated by immunoSEQ multiplex PCR, the TCRdb table keeps only in-frame clones and is missing some. The sample contains 100,000 or so clones, approximately 92% of which appear only once. The sequencing sample was made of peripheral blood. These receptors were collected from a man younger than 35 with acute or convalescent COVID-19.

This clone appeared once. V gene TRBV5-1 combines with J gene TRBJ2-5; TRBD1 aligns across 9 bases. Trimming took 0 bases from V and 5 from J; bases not matched to a gene: 5. Germline CDR1 and CDR2: SGHRS and YFSETQ. The CDR3 has 15 amino acids. The CDR3 spells CASSLDTGGAETQYF. CDR3 in DNA: TGCGCCAGCAGCTTGGACACAGGGGGCGCGGAGACCCAGTACTTC.

The rearrangement uses TRBV27 and TRBJ1-6; 10 positions match TRBD1. Germline trimming cut 1 base from V and 7 bases from J; bases unmatched to any gene: 4. Germline CDR1 MNHEY, CDR2 SMNVEV (reference sequence). CDR3 length: 16 amino acids. Here the CDR3 reads CASSLYVTGGNSPLHF. The CDR3 nucleotides read TGTGCCAGCAGTTTATACGTGACAGGGGGCAATTCACCCCTCCACTTT.

This chain uses TRBV9 with TRBJ2-7; D unclear. Germline CDR1 is SGDLS and CDR2 is YYNGEE. V was cut by 2 bases and J by 6 bases, with 15 bases left in between. The CDR3 sequence is 14 residues long. The CDR3 nucleotides are TGTGCCAGCAGCGTTGAAGGCCTAGGATCCGAGCAGTACTTC. This codes for CASSVEGLGSEQYF.

J is TRBJ2-2 and V is TRBV30; 10 bases line up with TRBD1. CDR3 length equals 16 residues. The V segment lost 0 bases and the J segment 5 bases; nucleotides outside the gene matches: 6. From germline, CDR1 is GTSNPN and CDR2 SVGIG (reference sequence). CDR3 nucleotide sequence: TGTGCCTGGAGTGTAGGGGGACAGGGGACGACCGGGGAGCTGTTTTTT. Translating gives CAWSVGGQGTTGELFF. Complete variable domain (other parts from reference TRBV30 and TRBJ2-2): SQTIHQWPATLVQPVGSPLSLECTVEGTSNPNLYWYRQAAGRGLQLLFYSVGIGQISSEVPQNLSASRPQDRQFILSSKKLLLSDSGFYLCAWSVGGQGTTGELFFGEGSRLTVL.

The genes are TRBV7-9 and TRBJ2-3; TRBD1 agrees at 9 bases. The germline CDR1 and CDR2 sequences are SEHNR and FQNEAQ (reference sequence). The CDR3 has 15 residues. J lost 2 bases, V lost 4 bases, and 4 bases had no gene match. The CDR3 coding sequence is TGTGCCAGCAGCTGGCGGACAGGGGCCACAGATACGCAGTATTTT. Encoded protein: CASSWRTGATDTQYF. Supplemented by reference TRBV7-9 and TRBJ2-3, the full variable domain reads DTGVSQNPRHKITKRGQNVTFRCDPISEHNRLYWYRQTLGQGPEFLTYFQNEAQLEKSRLLSDRFSAERPKGSFSTLEIQRTEQGDSAMYLCASSWRTGATDTQYFGPGTRLTVL.

This chain links TRBV5-4 with TRBJ2-1; TRBD1 matches 7 bases. Germline CDR1 is SGHNT and CDR2 is YYREEE (reference sequence). The CDR3 extends over 15 amino acids. J gave up 2 bases and V 1 base, and 3 bases lay outside the gene matches. This CDR3 reads CASSLTGVAYNEQFF. CDR3 bases: TGTGCCAGCAGCTTGACAGGGGTGGCCTACAATGAGCAGTTCTTC.

This sequence joins TRBV11-2 and TRBJ2-3, with 9 bases that match TRBD2. The V segment lost 5 bases and the J segment 1 base; nucleotides outside the gene matches: 7. The CDR3 length is 16 residues. CDR1 is SGHAT, CDR2 FQNNGV, per germline. CDR3 bases: TGTGCCAGCAGCAACGGACTAGCGTTGGGCACAGATACGCAGTATTTT. This codes for CASSNGLALGTDTQYF. Drawing the rest from reference TRBV11-2 and TRBJ2-3, the complete variable domain is EAGVAQSPRYKIIEKRQSVAFWCNPISGHATLYWYQQILGQGPKLLIQFQNNGVVDDSQLPKDRFSAERLKGVDSTLKIQPAKLEDSAVYLCASSNGLALGTDTQYFGPGTRLTVL.

The V call is TRBV6-5, the J call TRBJ2-3; D is uncertain. Deletions cut 6 bases from V and 2 bases from J, with 12 bases between. The CDR3 runs 14 residues. Germline V lookup: CDR1 MNHEY, CDR2 SVGAGI. The CDR3 reads CASSPGSLTDTQYF. CDR3 coding DNA: TGTGCCAGCAGCCCCGGTAGCCTCACAGATACGCAGTATTTT.

This rearrangement joins TRBV30 to TRBJ1-1; 10 bases line up with TRBD1. Germline V CDR1 and CDR2: GTSNPN, SVGIG (reference sequence). The CDR3 consists of 17 residues. Unmatched junction bases numbered 13, after V lost 5 bases and J lost 1 base. The CDR3 DNA reads as TGTGCCTGGGGGGAAACCGGGACAGGGGCAGAGAACACTGAAGCTTTCTTT. It specifies CAWGETGTGAENTEAFF.

The rearrangement joins TRBV3-1 (or the pseudogene TRBV3-2) to TRBJ1-1; weak D call: TRBD1 (5 bases). The CDR3 loop spans 16 amino acids. The germline V gene has CDR1 LGHDT and CDR2 YNNKEL (reference sequence). V dropped 4 bases and J dropped 0 bases, with 15 bases sitting between them. The CDR3 coding sequence is TGTGCCAGCAGCCTCGTCGGGGGGGGTATGAACACTGAAGCTTTCTTT. Protein sequence: CASSLVGGGMNTEAFF.

The chain uses TRBV14 and TRBJ1-4, with 10 bases that match TRBD1. Germline V gene sequence: CDR1 SGHDN, CDR2 FVKESK. The CDR3 totals 15 residues. Losses at the gene ends were 1 base for V and 9 bases for J; bases not matched to a gene: 5. The CDR3 sequence: CASSQGWDRGKKLFF. In nucleotides, the CDR3 is TGTGCCAGCAGCCAAGGGTGGGACAGGGGAAAAAAACTGTTTTTT.

The chain links TRBV27 to TRBJ1-1, with 8 bases identical to TRBD1. Germline values: CDR1 MNHEY, CDR2 SMNVEV (reference sequence). The ends lost 6 bases at V and 0 bases at J; junction bases unmatched: 6. This CDR3 comprises 15 residues. CDR3 DNA sequence: TGTGCCAGCAGAGCCGGGGGACAGGTGAACACTGAAGCTTTCTTT. Its protein product is CASRAGGQVNTEAFF.

The chain couples TRBV14 to TRBJ1-1; D is possibly TRBD1 (5 bases). The germline V and J ends were trimmed by 1 base and 8 bases, with 8 bases remaining between them. This CDR3 has 12 residues. Per the germline V gene, CDR1 is SGHDN and CDR2 is FVKESK. Here the CDR3 reads CASSQVKGEAFF. Written as DNA, the CDR3 is TGTGCCAGCAGCCAAGTAAAGGGGGAAGCTTTCTTT.

The chain has TRBV19 and TRBJ1-2, with D possibly matching TRBD1 (6 bases). The CDR3 contains 12 residues. Germline V gives CDR1 LNHDA, CDR2 SQIVND (reference sequence). Trimming took 3 bases from V and 10 from J, leaving 12 bases between them. CDR3 DNA: TGTGCCAGTAGTATTACTGGACAGAACTACACCTTC. This translates into CASSITGQNYTF.

The rearrangement joins TRBV9 to TRBJ2-7, with D possibly matching TRBD1 (7 bases). This CDR3 is built from 15 residues. Germline V gene sequence: CDR1 SGDLS, CDR2 YYNGEE. Trimming shortened V by 4 bases and J by 4 bases, and 18 bases separated the two germline ends. DNA of the CDR3: TGTGCCAGCAGCTATACTCAGGGGGGTCCTTACGAGCAGTACTTC. Protein sequence: CASSYTQGGPYEQYF.

The chain is built from TRBV7-9 and TRBJ2-5, with TRBD2 identical over 12 bases. Germline V CDR1 and CDR2: SEHNR, FQNEAQ (reference sequence). There are 18 residues in the CDR3. V trimming: 8 bases; J trimming: 3 bases; junction bases outside the gene matches: 16. CDR3 residues: CASQGLAGTFLAKETQYF. The CDR3 DNA sequence: TGTGCCAGCCAAGGACTAGCGGGGACCTTTCTCGCAAAAGAGACCCAGTACTTC.

The CDR3 bases are TGTGCCAGCAGCCAAGTCAGACTAGAGTATTGGACAGATACGCAGTATTTT. Protein: CASSQVRLEYWTDTQYF. This rearrangement joins TRBV4-2 to TRBJ2-3; maybe TRBD2 (6 bases). V lost 1 base to trimming and J lost 3 bases, with 17 bases between them. Germline assignment: CDR1 LGHNA and CDR2 YNFKEQ. CDR3 size: 17 residues.

The chain has TRBV11-2 and TRBJ2-3; 9 bases are a match to TRBD1. Germline CDR1 and CDR2: SGHAT and FQNNGV. J gave up 1 base and V 2 bases, and 7 bases lay outside the gene matches. This CDR3 spans 17 amino acids. The DNA of the CDR3 is TGTGCCAGCAGCTTAACAGGTGGGACAGGGCGCACAGATACGCAGTATTTT. As protein: CASSLTGGTGRTDTQYF.

The chain is built from TRBV29-1 and TRBJ1-1, with 9 positions matching TRBD1. Germline values: CDR1 SQVTM, CDR2 ANQGSEA. Unmatched junction bases numbered 10, after V lost 7 bases and J lost 7 bases. This CDR3 is built from 13 residues. The CDR3 protein is CSGRRTGVLEAFF. The CDR3 nucleotides are TGCAGCGGGCGCCGGACAGGGGTCCTTGAAGCTTTCTTT.

The V and J genes are TRBV12-5 and TRBJ2-3; the match to TRBD2 covers 9 bases. Germline V gene data show CDR1 as LGHNT and CDR2 as FRNRAP. Unmatched junction bases numbered 5, after V lost 3 bases and J lost 1 base. The CDR3 is 16 amino acids. Here the CDR3 reads CASGLGSGSRTDTQYF. The CDR3 nucleotides read TGTGCTAGTGGTTTAGGTAGCGGGAGTCGCACAGATACGCAGTATTTT.

As DNA, the CDR3 is TGTGCCAGTAGCCTACCCGGACAGCCCGTTCTTAATTCACCCCTCCACTTT. This codes for CASSLPGQPVLNSPLHF. This chain connects TRBV19 to TRBJ1-6, with D tentatively TRBD1 (6 bases). This CDR3 region has 17 residues. Trimming cost V 6 bases and J 6 bases, with 21 bases left between them. CDR1 LNHDA and CDR2 SQIVND come from the germline V gene (reference sequence).

The chain combines TRBV5-1 with TRBJ2-1, with TRBD1 matching over 7 bases. The CDR3 runs 15 residues. The J segment lost 4 bases and the V segment lost 6 bases, leaving 10 bases of the junction unmatched. From germline, CDR1 is SGHRS and CDR2 YFSETQ. CDR3 region: CASMAFEGAYNEQFF. CDR3 coding DNA: TGCGCCAGCATGGCCTTTGAGGGGGCGTACAATGAGCAGTTCTTC.

The chain has TRBV7-7 and TRBJ2-1, with TRBD2 matching over 10 bases. V was clipped by 1 base and J by 6 bases; unmatched bases: 12. The CDR3 is 18 amino acids. Germline V gene data show CDR1 as SSHAT and CDR2 as FNYEAQ (reference sequence). Here the CDR3 DNA reads TGTGCCAGCAGCTTAGGGGAGTTGAGCGGGGGGGCCTTCAATGAGCAGTTCTTC. Its translation is CASSLGELSGGAFNEQFF.

The chain links TRBV7-9 to TRBJ1-4; 7 bases are shared with TRBD1. CDR1 SEHNR and CDR2 FQNEAQ come from the germline V gene (reference sequence). This CDR3 contains 15 residues. With V trimmed by 5 bases and J by 3 bases, 6 bases remained unmatched. CDR3 bases: TGTGCCAGCAGCCAAACAGGGGAGTCTAATGAAAAACTGTTTTTT. Its protein is CASSQTGESNEKLFF. The entire variable domain, with the rest obtained from reference TRBV7-9 and TRBJ1-4, is as follows: DTGVSQNPRHKITKRGQNVTFRCDPISEHNRLYWYRQTLGQGPEFLTYFQNEAQLEKSRLLSDRFSAERPKGSFSTLEIQRTEQGDSAMYLCASSQTGESNEKLFFGSGTQLSVL.

The CDR3 sequence: CASRPMGGDDYGYTF. The CDR3 coding sequence is TGCGCCAGCAGACCGATGGGAGGGGATGACTATGGCTACACCTTC. This chain joins TRBV4-1 and TRBJ1-2; TRBD1 might be the D (5 bases). Germline assignment: CDR1 MGHRA and CDR2 YSYEKL. V lost 6 bases and J 3 bases, leaving 17 bases between the germline ends. This CDR3 has 15 amino acids.

The genes are TRBV6-5 and TRBJ1-1, with TRBD1 matching over 7 bases. The CDR3 has 15 amino acids. Looked up from germline, CDR1 is MNHEY and CDR2 is SVGAGI. V lost 4 bases to trimming and J lost 4 bases; unmatched junction nucleotides: 9. In nucleotides, the CDR3 is TGTGCCAGCAGTTTAAAAGACAGGGCGGGCACTGAAGCTTTCTTT. Translated, it gives CASSLKDRAGTEAFF.

The chain carries TRBV6-5 and TRBJ1-1, with D unresolved. Trimming shortened V by 2 bases and J by 1 base, and 14 bases separated the two germline ends. Germline V gene lookup returns CDR1 MNHEY and CDR2 SVGAGI. The CDR3 is 16 residues long. The CDR3 DNA follows: TGTGCCAGCAGTTACACGAGGAGGGCATCGAACACTGAAGCTTTCTTT. Translation: CASSYTRRASNTEAFF.

DNA for the CDR3: TGTGCCACGCAGGGTTCGAGCAATCAGCCCCAGCATTTT. It encodes CATQGSSNQPQHF. V gene TRBV6-5 combines with J gene TRBJ1-5, with D possibly being TRBD1 (5 bases). The CDR3 has 13 residues. Germline V gives CDR1 MNHEY, CDR2 SVGAGI. V dropped 10 bases and J dropped 1 base, with 11 bases sitting between them.

The rearrangement uses TRBV5-1 and TRBJ2-1; 11 bases agree with TRBD2. Trimming removed 3 bases from V and 2 bases from J; junction bases left unmatched: 1. Germline V gene sequence: CDR1 SGHRS, CDR2 YFSETQ. The CDR3 totals 15 residues. For the CDR3, the DNA is TGCGCCAGCAGCTCGGGACTAGCGGCCTACAATGAGCAGTTCTTC. It codes for CASSSGLAAYNEQFF.

This clone is a singleton in its sample. The rearrangement uses TRBV5-1 and TRBJ1-1; D not certain. The CDR3 runs to 15 residues. The germline V and J ends were trimmed by 3 bases and 7 bases, with 19 bases remaining between them. Germline CDR1 is SGHRS and CDR2 is YFSETQ. Written as DNA, the CDR3 is TGCGCCAGCAGCTATGAGGGAGCGGGTCTTAATGAAGCTTTCTTT. This codes for CASSYEGAGLNEAFF.

The chain carries TRBV4-1 and TRBJ1-4; a weak D match, TRBD1 (6 bases). This CDR3 is 16 amino acids long. The V end was cut by 4 bases, the J end by 7 bases, with 19 bases between. Per the germline V gene, CDR1 is MGHRA and CDR2 is YSYEKL. CDR3 bases: TGCGCCAGCAGCCCCCTGGTAGGGGGTATCAGTGAAAAACTGTTTTTT. Translation gives CASSPLVGGISEKLFF.

V gene TRBV21-1 combines with J gene TRBJ1-2; the table names TRBD1, a call not compared with the DNA. TRBV21-1 is classified as a pseudogene. The CDR3 is 13 amino acids. CDR3 sequence (DNA): TGTGCCAGCGGGCAGGGGGATAACTATGGCTACACCTTC. This gives the protein CASGQGDNYGYTF.